The 26 T cell receptor beta chains reported below all come from one sample, sequenced in a study of T cells in Graves' hyperthyroidism and ophthalmopathy. The investigators amplified TCR beta CDR3 regions from RNA transcripts. The HTBI primer set drove a first-round RT-PCR of the TCR CDR3. TCRdb re-called the multiplex PCR reads through MiXCR, storing one row per CDR3 protein. The table has about 300,000 distinct CDR3 sequences, more than 10% seen once; the top ten hold 7.8%. Sequenced sample: blood. These receptors all come from a woman aged 25 to 39 with Graves' hyperthyroidism that later progressed to Graves' ophthalmopathy.

The chain is built from TRBV5-1 and TRBJ2-5, with TRBD2 identical over 7 bases. Trimming cost V 5 bases and J 5 bases; bases outside gene matches: 12. The CDR3 sequence is 15 residues long. Germline loops: CDR1 SGHRS, CDR2 YFSETQ. This CDR3 is CASRLAMGSGETQYF. CDR3 nucleotide sequence: TGCGCCAGCAGACTAGCGATGGGTTCAGGGGAGACCCAGTACTTC.

In this sample, this clonotype turned up many times. The chain links TRBV12-3 or TRBV12-4 to TRBJ2-2, with D perhaps TRBD1 (5 bases). The CDR3 sequence is 15 residues long. Trimming cost V 5 bases and J 0 bases, with 10 bases left between them. The CDR3: CASSRQSTNTGELFF. The CDR3 bases are TGTGCCAGCAGTCGACAGAGTACGAACACCGGGGAGCTGTTTTTT.

This clonotype has more than one count but fewer than ten. This rearrangement joins TRBV7-2 to TRBJ1-3, with D unresolved. The CDR3 is made up of 15 amino acids. V was trimmed by 2 bases and J by 0 bases, leaving 8 bases between them. Germline-derived CDR1 and CDR2 are SGHTA and FQGNSA. CDR3 protein: CASSLSTLSGNTIYF. The CDR3 DNA follows: TGTGCCAGCAGCTTATCCACCCTCTCTGGAAACACCATATATTTT.

The table lists this clonotype with many counts. V gene TRBV9 combines with J gene TRBJ2-3; D tentatively reads TRBD1 or TRBD2 (5 bases each). V was pared by 2 bases and J by 2 bases, with 9 bases between. The CDR3 consists of 14 residues. Looked up from germline, CDR1 is SGDLS and CDR2 is YYNGEE. The CDR3 spells CASSVGPITDTQYF. In nucleotides, the CDR3 is TGTGCCAGCAGCGTGGGACCCATCACAGATACGCAGTATTTT.

Many counts were recorded for this clonotype. The chain recombines TRBV28 with TRBJ1-1; the match to TRBD1 covers 7 bases. With 6 bases clipped from V and 6 bases from J, the junction kept 10 bases outside the gene matches. Germline assignment: CDR1 MDHEN and CDR2 SYDVKM. This CDR3 comprises 14 residues. The DNA of the CDR3 is TGTGCCAGCAGCTTGACAGGGCCCCCTCCTGAAGCTTTCTTT. Its translation is CASSLTGPPPEAFF.

This clonotype was counted many times. The chain couples TRBV5-1 to TRBJ2-7; no firm D call. The CDR3 has 15 residues. Germline CDR1 is SGHRS and CDR2 is YFSETQ. Trimming pared 0 bases from V and 5 bases from J, leaving 15 bases between. This CDR3 reads CASSLAPTETHEQYF. The CDR3 DNA sequence: TGCGCCAGCAGCTTGGCGCCAACCGAGACCCACGAGCAGTACTTC.

This clonotype was seen ten or more times. The chain couples TRBV4-3 to TRBJ1-1, with TRBD1 as a possible D gene (6 bases). Germline CDR1 and CDR2: LGHNA and YSLEER. This CDR3 contains 13 residues. V lost 3 bases and J lost 7, with 12 bases in between. This CDR3 is CASSQGAGVEAFF. The CDR3 region has the DNA TGCGCCAGCAGCCAGGGGGCGGGGGTTGAAGCTTTCTTT.

This clonotype has ten or more counts. The chain carries TRBV29-1 and TRBJ2-3; 15 bases are shared with TRBD2. Looked up from germline, CDR1 is SQVTM and CDR2 is ANQGSEA. Trimming took 6 bases from V and 5 from J; bases not matched to a gene: 3. This CDR3 comprises 14 residues. The CDR3 sequence is CSVRTSGRGDTQYF. The CDR3 DNA reads as TGCAGCGTAAGGACTAGCGGGAGGGGAGATACGCAGTATTTT.

This clonotype was seen only a few times. This chain connects TRBV7-8 to TRBJ2-7, with D possibly TRBD2 on 6 matching bases. Germline V gives CDR1 SGHVS, CDR2 FQNEAQ. Trimming took 1 base from V and 5 from J, leaving 15 bases between them. This CDR3 has 15 residues. The CDR3 nucleotides are TGTGCCAGCAGCTTAGTCCCGGGAGAGAGACACGAGCAGTACTTC. It yields the protein CASSLVPGERHEQYF.

This chain links TRBV6-2 or TRBV6-3 with TRBJ2-6; D is undetermined. Deletions cut 10 bases from V and 0 bases from J, with 22 bases between. The CDR3 contains 18 residues. Germline-derived CDR1 and CDR2 are MNHEY and SVGEGT. CDR3 coding DNA: TGTGCCACCGCTCACCTAGATTTGGCGCTCTCTGGGGCCAACGTCCTGACTTTC. It translates to CATAHLDLALSGANVLTF.

The table lists this clonotype with many counts. The rearrangement uses TRBV7-9 and TRBJ1-1; maybe TRBD1 (6 bases). The CDR3 consists of 14 residues. V lost 4 bases and J 1 base, leaving 10 bases between the germline ends. Germline CDR1 is SEHNR and CDR2 is FQNEAQ (reference sequence). The CDR3 sequence: CASSSLGGNTEAFF. The CDR3 DNA follows: TGTGCCAGCAGCTCACTAGGGGGGAACACTGAAGCTTTCTTT.

In its sample, this clonotype was seen many times. The genes are TRBV18 and TRBJ2-5; unclear D gene. Per the germline V gene, CDR1 is KGHSH and CDR2 is LQKENI. The V and J ends lost 5 bases and 4 bases respectively, with 14 bases between them. The CDR3 consists of 14 residues. The CDR3 coding sequence is TGTGCCAGCTCAGCTTACCGGTTCGGAGAGACCCAGTACTTC. Protein product: CASSAYRFGETQYF.

The chain couples TRBV24-1 to TRBJ1-4; 9 bases line up with TRBD1. Germline values: CDR1 KGHDR, CDR2 SFDVKD. The CDR3 runs to 15 residues. J gave up 5 bases and V 2 bases, and 2 bases lay outside the gene matches. In DNA, the CDR3 is TGTGCCACCAGTGATTCCGGGACAGGGAATGAAAAACTGTTTTTT. Protein product: CATSDSGTGNEKLFF.

The CDR3, as DNA: TGTGCCAGTAGTCCAGGGATCACCTCCTATGGCTACACCTTC. This codes for CASSPGITSYGYTF. V and J are TRBV19 and TRBJ1-2; D perhaps matches TRBD1 (5 bases). CDR1 and CDR2 from the germline V gene are LNHDA and SQIVND (reference sequence). V shed 5 bases and J shed 4 bases, with 14 bases lying between them. The CDR3 is made up of 14 amino acids. The full variable domain, in which reference TRBV19 and TRBJ1-2 provide the parts outside the CDR3, is DGGITQSPKYLFRKEGQNVTLSCEQNLNHDAMYWYRQDPGQGLRLIYYSQIVNDFQKGDIAEGYSVSREKKESFPLTVTSAQKNPTAFYLCASSPGITSYGYTFGSGTRLTVV.

A few counts support this clonotype. The genes are TRBV29-1 and TRBJ2-4; D is uncertain. Germline assignment: CDR1 SQVTM and CDR2 ANQGSEA. The V end lost 4 bases, the J end lost 0 bases, and 10 bases lay between the germline ends. The CDR3 consists of 14 residues. The CDR3 nucleotides are TGCAGCGTTGTGGCAGTCATAGCCAAAAACATTCAGTACTTC. It is translated as CSVVAVIAKNIQYF.

This clonotype was recorded many times. The V gene is TRBV7-8, the J gene TRBJ1-5, with a possible D match to TRBD1 (6 bases). The germline CDR1 and CDR2 sequences are SGHVS and FQNEAQ. Trimming removed 4 bases from V and 7 bases from J, with 14 bases in between. This CDR3 is 14 amino acids long. The CDR3 nucleotides are TGTGCCAGCAGCTCCGGGGGCAGACGGCAGCCCCAGCATTTT. Amino acid sequence: CASSSGGRRQPQHF.

This clonotype was observed many times. The CDR3 spells CASSLAGWDTQYF. The CDR3 nucleotides are TGTGCCAGCAGCTTAGCAGGGTGGGATACGCAGTATTTT. The rearrangement joins TRBV11-2 to TRBJ2-3, with a weak D call TRBD1 (5 bases). The ends were cut back, 1 base at V and 6 bases at J, with 8 bases in the middle. The CDR3 has 13 residues. The V gene's germline CDR1 is SGHAT and CDR2 FQNNGV. Supplemented by reference TRBV11-2 and TRBJ2-3, the full variable domain reads EAGVAQSPRYKIIEKRQSVAFWCNPISGHATLYWYQQILGQGPKLLIQFQNNGVVDDSQLPKDRFSAERLKGVDSTLKIQPAKLEDSAVYLCASSLAGWDTQYFGPGTRLTVL.

As for this clonotype: Likely a read error: the CDR3 ends without its conserved phenylalanine or tryptophan. V and J are TRBV7-2 and TRBJ1-1; 8 nucleotides align to TRBD1. Losses at the gene ends were 2 bases for V and 3 bases for J; bases not matched to a gene: 2. Germline V gene data show CDR1 as SGHTA and CDR2 as FQGNSA. CDR3 length: 14 amino acids. CDR3 loop: CASSLQGADTEAFL. In nucleotides, the CDR3 is TGTGCCAGCAGCTTACAGGGGGCTGACACTGAAGCTTTCCTT.

This clonotype showed up many times. The chain employs TRBV30 and TRBJ2-7; 8 nucleotides match TRBD1. The CDR3 is 15 residues long. CDR1 and CDR2 (germline): GTSNPN, SVGIG (reference sequence). V was pared by 1 base and J by 5 bases, with 10 bases of the junction left unmatched. The CDR3 DNA is TGTGCCTGGAGTGAGCTGGACAGGGCGTTCCACGAGCAGTACTTC. Amino acid sequence: CAWSELDRAFHEQYF.

The rearrangement links TRBV5-1 to TRBJ2-7, with D tentatively TRBD2 (5 bases). In germline, CDR1 is SGHRS, CDR2 YFSETQ. Trimming shortened V by 0 bases and J by 6 bases, and 10 bases separated the two germline ends. The CDR3 totals 13 residues. DNA for the CDR3: TGCGCCAGCAGCTTGGTAGAGGGTGGCGAGCAGTACTTC. Translated, it gives CASSLVEGGEQYF.

The table lists this clonotype with many counts. One end of the junction fails to match germline, which may point to a read error. The chain recombines TRBV7-9 with TRBJ2-3, with D perhaps matching TRBD2 (5 bases). This CDR3 region has 14 residues. Germline CDR1 SEHNR, CDR2 FQNEAQ (reference sequence). The DNA for the CDR3 is TGTGCCAGCAGCCCCGGTCCTAGCACAGATACACAGTATTTT. This translates into CASSPGPSTDTQYF. The full variable domain, rest sourced from reference TRBV7-9 and TRBJ2-3, is DTGVSQNPRHKITKRGQNVTFRCDPISEHNRLYWYRQTLGQGPEFLTYFQNEAQLEKSRLLSDRFSAERPKGSFSTLEIQRTEQGDSAMYLCASSPGPSTDTQYFGPGTRLTVL.

This clonotype was observed many times. This rearrangement joins TRBV7-3 to TRBJ2-3; 7 nucleotides match TRBD2. The CDR3 contains 14 residues. Germline V gene sequence: CDR1 SGHTA, CDR2 FQGTGA. The V and J ends lost 5 bases and 8 bases, in that order; junction bases with no gene match: 10. The CDR3 is CASSPGLVWGTQYF. CDR3 bases: TGTGCCAGCAGCCCCGGACTAGTTTGGGGTACGCAGTATTTT. Combining the CDR3 with reference TRBV7-3 and TRBJ2-3 gives the whole variable domain GAGVSQTPSNKVTEKGKYVELRCDPISGHTALYWYRQSLGQGPEFLIYFQGTGAADDSGLPNDRFFAVRPEGSVSTLKIQRTERGDSAVYLCASSPGLVWGTQYFGPGTRLTVL.

This clonotype showed up many times. As DNA, the CDR3 is TGCGCCAGCAGCCCACTCACGACCACAGCGGGAGAAGAGACCCAGTACTTC. Amino acid sequence: CASSPLTTTAGEETQYF. The J gene is TRBJ2-5, the V gene TRBV4-1, with 8 bases lining up with TRBD2. V was clipped by 4 bases and J by 3 bases; unmatched bases: 13. CDR1 and CDR2 (germline): MGHRA, YSYEKL. This CDR3 contains 17 residues.

This clonotype was found a few times. The gene calls are TRBV5-6 and TRBJ2-7, with TRBD1 as a possible D gene (6 bases). Germline V gives CDR1 SGHDT, CDR2 YYEEEE. The V and J ends lost 4 bases and 6 bases respectively, with 20 bases between them. The CDR3 runs to 15 residues. In DNA form, the CDR3 reads TGTGCCAGCAGCCACACCGACAGGTATAGTGGCGAGCAGTACTTC. Amino acids: CASSHTDRYSGEQYF.

This clonotype was seen many times. The gene calls are TRBV7-2 and TRBJ2-1; the D is unclear. The germline gives CDR1 SGHTA, CDR2 FQGNSA. V gave up 1 base and J gave up 8 bases, with 15 bases separating them. The CDR3 runs to 15 residues. The CDR3 loop is CASSLGTLSGHEQFF. The CDR3 nucleotides are TGTGCCAGCAGCTTAGGGACGTTATCGGGCCATGAGCAGTTCTTC.

This clonotype has more than one count but fewer than ten. The V gene is TRBV3-2, the J gene TRBJ2-1. TRBV3-2 is a recognized pseudogene. This CDR3 region has 18 residues. CDR3 amino acids: CASSQVKLGLNISNEQFF. DNA of the CDR3: TGTGCCAGCAGCCAAGTAAAGCTTGGGCTAAATATCTCCAATGAGCAGTTCTTC.